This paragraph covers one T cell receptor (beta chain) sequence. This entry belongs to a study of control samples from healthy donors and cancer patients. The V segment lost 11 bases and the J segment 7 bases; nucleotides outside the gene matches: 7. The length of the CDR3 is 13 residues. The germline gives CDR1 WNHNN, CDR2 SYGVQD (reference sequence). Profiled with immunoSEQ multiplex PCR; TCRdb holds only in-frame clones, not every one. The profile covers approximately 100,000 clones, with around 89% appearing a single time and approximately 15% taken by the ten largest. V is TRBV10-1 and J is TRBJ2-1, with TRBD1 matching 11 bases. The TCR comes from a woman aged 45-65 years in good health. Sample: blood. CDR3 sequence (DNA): TGCGCCTCCGGGACAGGGGGGGGAAATGAGCAGTTCTTC. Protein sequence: CASGTGGGNEQFF.